The 19 T cell receptor beta chains below come from one sample, sequenced in a study of glioma-infiltrating T cells after dendritic cell vaccination. The data were produced by immunoSEQ multiplex PCR, yet TCRdb's version contains in-frame clones alone and is incomplete. The repertoire holds about 64,000 clones, with around nine tenths as singletons. Described time point: after dendritic cell vaccination, including at tumor progression/relapse. The source was blood, collected after dendritic cell vaccination. Every receptor here comes from a human donor with glioblastoma.

The V and J genes are TRBV30 and TRBJ1-6; no clear D. Trimming took 3 bases from V and 7 from J, leaving 10 bases between them. CDR3 length: 13 amino acids. CDR1 and CDR2 from the germline V gene are GTSNPN and SVGIG (reference sequence). In nucleotides, the CDR3 is TGTGCCTGGAGCCTAGCCTCAAATTCACCCCTCCACTTT. Translating it yields CAWSLASNSPLHF.

The V gene is TRBV19, the J gene TRBJ2-7; tentative D call: TRBD1 (6 bases). V was shortened by 6 bases and J by 1 base, with 16 bases between the two germline ends. The germline V gene encodes CDR1 LNHDA and CDR2 SQIVND (reference sequence). CDR3 length equals 15 residues. Here the CDR3 DNA reads TGTGCCAGTAGAGGAGCCGGGACACAATCCTACGAGCAGTACTTC. Translated, it gives CASRGAGTQSYEQYF.

The chain carries TRBV11-2 and TRBJ2-4; the match to TRBD2 covers 8 bases. Germline lookup yields CDR1 SGHAT and CDR2 FQNNGV. The CDR3 covers 13 residues. After removal of 1 base from V and 11 bases from J, the junction contained 4 bases not matched to a gene. The CDR3 loop reads CASSLAGGSVQYF. Written as DNA, the CDR3 is TGTGCCAGCAGCTTAGCGGGGGGGTCTGTTCAGTACTTC.

A single count supports this clone. The chain carries TRBV13 and TRBJ1-4; 7 bases are shared with TRBD1. The CDR3 is 18 amino acids. V was clipped by 0 bases and J by 1 base; unmatched bases: 8. Looked up from germline, CDR1 is PRHDT and CDR2 is FYEKMQ (reference sequence). The CDR3 loop reads CASSLGQGLGGTNEKLFF. The CDR3 bases are TGTGCCAGCAGCTTAGGACAGGGGTTAGGAGGAACTAATGAAAAACTGTTTTTT.

This chain connects TRBV5-6 to TRBJ1-3; D unclear. There are 17 residues in the CDR3. CDR1 is SGHDT, CDR2 YYEEEE, per germline. Deletions cut 4 bases from V and 0 bases from J, with 17 bases between. Here the CDR3 DNA reads TGTGCCAGCAGCGGGAGGACGGGAGATCCCTCTGGAAACACCATATATTTT. Translated, it gives CASSGRTGDPSGNTIYF.

CDR3 amino acids: CASSLLAGGFVGELFF. In DNA, the CDR3 is TGTGCCAGCAGTTTATTGGCAGGGGGGTTTGTCGGGGAGCTGTTTTTT. V gene TRBV27 combines with J gene TRBJ2-2; possible D gene TRBD1, 7 bases. Germline assignment: CDR1 MNHEY and CDR2 SMNVEV (reference sequence). The CDR3 is made up of 16 amino acids. V was pared by 1 base and J by 7 bases, with 16 bases between.

This clone has just one count. CDR3 sequence: CASSRRGGSSPTNYGYTF. In DNA, the CDR3 is TGTGCCAGTAGCCGGAGGGGGGGGAGCAGTCCGACTAACTATGGCTACACCTTC. The chain links TRBV19 to TRBJ1-2; possibly TRBD1 for D (6 bases). The ends were cut back, 6 bases at V and 0 bases at J, with 23 bases in the middle. Germline loops: CDR1 LNHDA, CDR2 SQIVND (reference sequence). The CDR3 length is 18 residues.

The gene calls are TRBV11-2 and TRBJ2-5; 12 bases line up with TRBD2. V gave up 3 bases and J gave up 2 bases; unmatched junction bases: 4. There are 16 residues in the CDR3. Germline loops: CDR1 SGHAT, CDR2 FQNNGV. The CDR3 sequence is CASSFGGLAGQETQYF. CDR3 bases: TGTGCCAGCAGCTTCGGTGGACTAGCGGGACAAGAGACCCAGTACTTC.

This chain uses TRBV7-6 with TRBJ1-5; maybe TRBD1 (5 bases). The germline V gene encodes CDR1 SGHVS and CDR2 FNYEAQ. The CDR3 contains 15 residues. Between the trimmed V and J ends, which lost 2 bases and 0 bases, there was a span of 8 bases. CDR3 sequence (DNA): TGTGCCAGCAGCTTATCCAGGGCTAGCAATCAGCCCCAGCATTTT. As protein: CASSLSRASNQPQHF.

This clone was recorded a few times. V is TRBV7-9 and J is TRBJ2-6; D is uncertain. Germline CDR1 SEHNR, CDR2 FQNEAQ (reference sequence). This CDR3 has 15 residues. Trimming stripped 1 base from V and 12 bases from J, with 16 bases between. The CDR3 nucleotides are TGTGCCAGCAGCTTAGGGTCTGTTCGGTACGGCGTCCTGACTTTC. This translates into CASSLGSVRYGVLTF.

The chain has TRBV18 and TRBJ1-6, with a tentative D call TRBD1 (6 bases). This CDR3 contains 15 residues. Germline CDR1 and CDR2: KGHSH and LQKENI. Trimming left V 2 bases short and J 6 bases short, with 11 bases between. CDR3 protein: CASSPMDSSNSPLHF. CDR3 bases: TGTGCCAGCTCACCAATGGACAGCAGTAATTCACCCCTCCACTTT.

V is TRBV14 and J is TRBJ2-7; D unclear. The V gene's germline CDR1 is SGHDN and CDR2 FVKESK. V was pared by 1 base and J by 0 bases, with 7 bases between. The CDR3 totals 14 residues. The CDR3 sequence is CASSQVGSSYEQYF. The CDR3 DNA reads as TGTGCCAGCAGCCAAGTGGGCAGCTCCTACGAGCAGTACTTC.

This sequence joins TRBV30 and TRBJ2-2, with D uncertain. V was shortened by 3 bases and J by 0 bases, with 11 bases between the two germline ends. CDR1 and CDR2 (germline): GTSNPN, SVGIG (reference sequence). The CDR3 is 15 amino acids. The CDR3 DNA is TGTGCCTGGAGCCTCGGAGCATCGAACACCGGGGAGCTGTTTTTT. Protein product: CAWSLGASNTGELFF.

This clone was observed a single time. V is TRBV4-2 and J is TRBJ2-7; 10 bases line up with TRBD2. This CDR3 region has 13 residues. Germline V gene lookup returns CDR1 LGHNA and CDR2 YNFKEQ. V was pared by 4 bases and J by 3 bases, with 0 bases of the junction left unmatched. In DNA form, the CDR3 reads TGTGCCAGCAGCCCTAGCGGGAGCTACGAGCAGTACTTC. This encodes CASSPSGSYEQYF.

This clone was recorded once. The chain combines TRBV4-3 with TRBJ2-2; 9 bases map to TRBD2. The V gene's germline CDR1 is LGHNA and CDR2 YSLEER. The CDR3 sequence is 17 residues long. Trimming took 0 bases from V and 2 from J; bases not matched to a gene: 4. CDR3 DNA: TGCGCCAGCAGCCAAGATATGACTAGCGGAAACACCGGGGAGCTGTTTTTT. Its protein is CASSQDMTSGNTGELFF.

V usage is TRBV4-1 and J usage is TRBJ2-3; 10 bases agree with TRBD2. The junction had 5 bases not matched to a gene; V was cut back by 1 base and J by 1 base. The CDR3 runs 17 residues. Germline CDR1 MGHRA, CDR2 YSYEKL. CDR3 region: CASSQVSSGGGTDTQYF. CDR3 nucleotide sequence: TGCGCCAGCAGCCAAGTCTCCAGCGGGGGGGGCACAGATACGCAGTATTTT.

J is TRBJ2-3 and V is TRBV7-3; no definite D call. Between the trimmed V and J ends, which lost 4 bases and 2 bases, there was a span of 7 bases. The germline gives CDR1 SGHTA, CDR2 FQGTGA. The CDR3 length is 13 residues. CDR3 in amino acids: CASSSRLTDTQYF. CDR3 coding DNA: TGTGCCAGCAGCTCGAGACTCACAGATACGCAGTATTTT.

The chain links TRBV14 to TRBJ2-2; D gene uncertain. CDR1 is SGHDN, CDR2 FVKESK, per germline. V gave up 0 bases and J gave up 3 bases, with 5 bases separating them. CDR3 length: 14 residues. Here the CDR3 DNA reads TGTGCCAGCAGCCAAGATCCAGACACCGGGGAGCTGTTTTTT. Amino acid sequence: CASSQDPDTGELFF.

The chain joins TRBV18 to TRBJ1-4; 8 bases are shared with TRBD1. V shed 5 bases, J shed 5 bases, and the junction held 4 bases outside the gene matches. The CDR3 has 14 residues. Germline V gene data show CDR1 as KGHSH and CDR2 as LQKENI. The DNA for the CDR3 is TGTGCCAGCTCATCGGACAGGGTGAATGAAAAACTGTTTTTT. It yields the protein CASSSDRVNEKLFF. Complete variable domain (other parts from reference TRBV18 and TRBJ1-4): NAGVMQNPRHLVRRRGQEARLRCSPMKGHSHVYWYRQLPEEGLKFMVYLQKENIIDESGMPKERFSAEFPKEGPSILRIQQVVRGDSAAYFCASSSDRVNEKLFFGSGTQLSVL.